A single sample is the source of the 20 T cell receptor beta chains below, sequenced in a study of blood T cell repertoires in COVID-19 (dated by TCRdb to the early 2020s). The protocol used for the library was the immunoSEQ multiplex PCR assay. TCRdb took over this immuneACCESS table, retaining in-frame rearrangements with V and J assigned. Such tables are incomplete; in checked studies, under half of the missing clones stem from an unresolved V gene, and the remainder is unexplained. Recorded for this sample are about 130,000 clones; roughly 90% of them occurred a single time. The ten largest make up roughly 4.3% of the sample. Sample: peripheral blood. The receptors stem from a man in his fifties or sixties with COVID-19, enrolled during active disease.

This sequence joins TRBV11-2 and TRBJ1-4; no firm D call. The length of the CDR3 is 14 residues. CDR1 and CDR2 from the germline V gene are SGHAT and FQNNGV. The V and J ends lost 1 base and 6 bases respectively, with 9 bases between them. CDR3 in DNA: TGTGCCAGCAGCTTAGTAAAGGCGGATGAAAAACTGTTTTTT. Translation: CASSLVKADEKLFF.

This clone was observed once. The V and J genes are TRBV2 and TRBJ2-5, with a tentative D call TRBD1 (5 bases). The CDR3 is made up of 14 amino acids. Germline V lookup: CDR1 SNHLY, CDR2 FYNNEI. V lost 2 bases and J lost 4, with 11 bases in between. CDR3 nucleotides: TGTGCCAGCAGTGAAAAGGGGCTGGGAGAGACCCAGTACTTC. As protein: CASSEKGLGETQYF.

This rearrangement joins TRBV12-3 or TRBV12-4 to TRBJ2-5; 9 nucleotides agree with TRBD2. V shed 6 bases, J shed 3 bases, and the junction held 2 bases outside the gene matches. The CDR3 totals 13 residues. CDR3 residues: CASRRGGEETQYF. The CDR3 coding sequence is TGTGCCAGCAGGCGGGGGGGGGAAGAGACCCAGTACTTC.

As concerns this clone: Because the CDR3 is missing its conserved closing phenylalanine or tryptophan, this is likely a read error. No DNA is shown, since the ends of the CDR3 on it are uncertain; the CDR3 is the one TCRdb lists. The CDR3 protein is CASSSIPGQGPPL. The V call is TRBV5-8, the J call TRBJ2-4; the table's D call of TRBD1 was not tested on the DNA. The length of the CDR3 is 13 amino acids, counting both ends. Germline loops: CDR1 SGHTS, CDR2 YDEGEE.

This chain connects TRBV7-9 to TRBJ1-1, with a weak D call TRBD1 (5 bases). Germline assignment: CDR1 SEHNR and CDR2 FQNEAQ (reference sequence). Trimming pared 1 base from V and 11 bases from J, leaving 17 bases between. The CDR3 spans 14 residues. The CDR3 reads CASSLGDLTGWAFF. For the CDR3, the DNA is TGTGCCAGCAGCTTAGGGGACTTGACCGGTTGGGCTTTCTTT.

V usage is TRBV7-9 and J usage is TRBJ2-7, with 9 bases identical to TRBD1. V gave up 7 bases and J gave up 4 bases; unmatched junction bases: 11. The CDR3 runs to 15 residues. Germline loops: CDR1 SEHNR, CDR2 FQNEAQ (reference sequence). CDR3 DNA: TGTGCCAGCAACGACGCCGGACAGGGGACTTACGAGCAGTACTTC. Encoded protein: CASNDAGQGTYEQYF.

The chain couples TRBV19 to TRBJ1-5; 8 bases are a match to TRBD1. Germline V lookup: CDR1 LNHDA, CDR2 SQIVND (reference sequence). The CDR3 is 17 residues long. V trimming: 6 bases; J trimming: 3 bases; junction bases outside the gene matches: 13. This CDR3 reads CASRLKMGTGFNQPQHF. The CDR3 nucleotides are TGTGCCAGTAGGCTTAAGATGGGGACAGGTTTCAATCAGCCCCAGCATTTT.

The V call is TRBV6-2 or TRBV6-3, the J call TRBJ1-1; D gene unclear. From germline, CDR1 is MNHEY and CDR2 SVGEGT. Trimming took off 4 bases at V and 5 bases at J, with 8 bases between the two ends. The CDR3 sequence is 12 residues long. CDR3 residues: CASSSHGTEAFF. Here the CDR3 DNA reads TGTGCCAGCAGTTCCCACGGTACTGAAGCTTTCTTT.

This clone was seen just once. The V call is TRBV5-4, the J call TRBJ1-1, with 8 bases identical to TRBD1. CDR3 size: 13 residues. The ends lost 0 bases at V and 7 bases at J; junction bases unmatched: 2. Looked up from germline, CDR1 is SGHNT and CDR2 is YYREEE (reference sequence). The CDR3 is CASSLGGTGEAFF. The CDR3 DNA reads TGTGCCAGCAGCTTGGGGGGGACAGGTGAAGCTTTCTTT.

The chain carries TRBV4-3 and TRBJ1-4; the match to TRBD1 covers 9 bases. The germline CDR1 and CDR2 sequences are LGHNA and YSLEER. Germline trimming cut 4 bases from V and 7 bases from J; bases unmatched to any gene: 7. CDR3 length equals 15 residues. The DNA for the CDR3 is TGCGCCAGCAGCCGAACAGGGGGCATGGGTGAAAAACTGTTTTTT. Translation: CASSRTGGMGEKLFF.

The chain has TRBV7-2 and TRBJ2-3; TRBD2 matches at 10 bases. V shed 8 bases and J 6 bases; nucleotides not matched to a gene: 11. The CDR3 runs to 15 residues. Germline CDR1 is SGHTA and CDR2 is FQGNSA. Here the CDR3 reads CASRHAAGGRDTQYF. As DNA, the CDR3 is TGTGCCAGCCGCCATGCAGCGGGGGGGCGGGATACGCAGTATTTT.

This rearrangement joins TRBV3-1 (or the pseudogene TRBV3-2) to TRBJ1-6; weak D call: TRBD1 (5 bases). There are 16 residues in the CDR3. Germline CDR1 is LGHDT and CDR2 is YNNKEL (reference sequence). Deletions cut 4 bases from V and 3 bases from J, with 13 bases between. This chain's CDR3 is CASSLRLGLYNSPLHF. The CDR3 DNA follows: TGTGCCAGCAGCCTCAGGCTGGGGCTCTATAATTCACCCCTCCACTTT.

The V gene is TRBV28, the J gene TRBJ1-2; 9 bases line up with TRBD1. V trimming: 3 bases; J trimming: 2 bases; junction bases outside the gene matches: 1. Germline CDR1 reads MDHEN; CDR2 reads SYDVKM. The CDR3 extends over 14 amino acids. The CDR3 bases are TGTGCCAGCAGTTTCGGGACAGGGAACTATGGCTACACCTTC. Translated: CASSFGTGNYGYTF.

The chain combines TRBV2 with TRBJ1-4; 7 positions agree with TRBD1. V shed 6 bases, J shed 8 bases, and the junction held 12 bases outside the gene matches. Looked up from germline, CDR1 is SNHLY and CDR2 is FYNNEI. The CDR3 is 15 amino acids. The CDR3 sequence is CASRGTVALSEKLFF. The CDR3 nucleotides are TGTGCCAGCAGGGGGACAGTAGCATTGAGCGAAAAACTGTTTTTT.

This chain joins TRBV3-1 (or the pseudogene TRBV3-2) and TRBJ1-6; TRBD1 agrees at 7 bases. The length of the CDR3 is 16 residues. CDR1 and CDR2 from the germline V gene are LGHDT and YNNKEL (reference sequence). V lost 1 base, J lost 4 bases, and 4 bases stayed unmatched. The CDR3, as DNA: TGTGCCAGCAGCCAAGCACAGGGACAGTATAATTCACCCCTCCACTTT. Translated, it gives CASSQAQGQYNSPLHF.

This clone was seen a single time. The J gene is TRBJ1-3, the V gene TRBV5-1; 10 bases are a match to TRBD1. Germline V gene data show CDR1 as SGHRS and CDR2 as YFSETQ. The CDR3 is 20 amino acids. Trimming cost V 4 bases and J 0 bases; bases outside gene matches: 16. CDR3 bases: TGCGCCAGCAGCAGAAATTCCGGGACAGGGGCCGACTACTCTGGAAACACCATATATTTT. The encoded protein is CASSRNSGTGADYSGNTIYF.

CDR3 bases: TGTGCCAGCAGCTTGGAACAGACTAATGAAAAACTGTTTTTT. Its protein is CASSLEQTNEKLFF. The V gene is TRBV7-6, the J gene TRBJ1-4; D uncertain. V shed 3 bases and J shed 2 bases, with 7 bases lying between them. The CDR3 has 14 amino acids. The V gene's germline CDR1 is SGHVS and CDR2 FNYEAQ. The full variable domain, rest sourced from reference TRBV7-6 and TRBJ1-4, is GAGVSQSPRYKVTKRGQDVALRCDPISGHVSLYWYRQALGQGPEFLTYFNYEAQQDKSGLPNDRFSAERPEGSISTLTIQRTEQRDSAMYRCASSLEQTNEKLFFGSGTQLSVL.

V usage is TRBV4-1 and J usage is TRBJ1-5, with no clear D. V shed 0 bases and J shed 5 bases, with 8 bases lying between them. Germline V gene data show CDR1 as MGHRA and CDR2 as YSYEKL. This CDR3 contains 14 residues. The CDR3 sequence is CASSQDGEYQPQHF. Here the CDR3 DNA reads TGCGCCAGCAGCCAAGATGGGGAGTATCAGCCCCAGCATTTT.

This rearrangement joins TRBV5-6 to TRBJ1-5; D is undetermined. Germline V gene lookup returns CDR1 SGHDT and CDR2 YYEEEE. With 0 bases removed from V and 0 bases from J, the gap between germline ends came to 10 bases. The CDR3 length is 16 residues. The CDR3 loop reads CASSLALGVSNQPQHF. CDR3 bases: TGTGCCAGCAGCTTGGCACTGGGCGTTAGCAATCAGCCCCAGCATTTT.

The chain combines TRBV14 with TRBJ1-4; tentative D call: TRBD1 (5 bases). V gave up 2 bases and J gave up 8 bases, with 12 bases separating them. CDR1 is SGHDN, CDR2 FVKESK, per germline. The CDR3 covers 14 residues. The CDR3 region is CASSQQGRGEKLFF. In nucleotides, the CDR3 is TGTGCCAGCAGCCAACAGGGCCGGGGGGAAAAACTGTTTTTT. Variable domain in full (rest from reference TRBV14 and TRBJ1-4): EAGVTQFPSHSVIEKGQTVTLRCDPISGHDNLYWYRRVMGKEIKFLLHFVKESKQDESGMPNNRFLAERTGGTYSTLKVQPAELEDSGVYFCASSQQGRGEKLFFGSGTQLSVL.